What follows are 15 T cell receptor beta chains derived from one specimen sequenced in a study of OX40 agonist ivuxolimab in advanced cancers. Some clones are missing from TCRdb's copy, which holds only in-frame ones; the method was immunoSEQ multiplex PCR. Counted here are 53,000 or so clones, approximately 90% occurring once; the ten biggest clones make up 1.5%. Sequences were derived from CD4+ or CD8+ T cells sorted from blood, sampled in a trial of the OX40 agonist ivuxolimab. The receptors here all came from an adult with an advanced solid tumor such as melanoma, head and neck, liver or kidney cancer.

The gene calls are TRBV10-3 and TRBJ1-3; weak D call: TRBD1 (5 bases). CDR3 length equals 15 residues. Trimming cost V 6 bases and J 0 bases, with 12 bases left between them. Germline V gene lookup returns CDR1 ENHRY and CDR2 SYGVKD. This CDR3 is CAIRSNRHSGNTIYF. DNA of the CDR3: TGTGCCATCAGAAGCAACAGGCACTCTGGAAACACCATATATTTT.

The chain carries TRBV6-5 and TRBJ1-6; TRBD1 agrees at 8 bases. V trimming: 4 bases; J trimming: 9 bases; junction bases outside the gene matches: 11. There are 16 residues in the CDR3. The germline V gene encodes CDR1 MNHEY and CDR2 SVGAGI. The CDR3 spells CASSSLGQGASSPLHF. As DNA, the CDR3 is TGTGCCAGCAGTTCCTTGGGGCAGGGGGCGAGTTCACCCCTCCACTTT.

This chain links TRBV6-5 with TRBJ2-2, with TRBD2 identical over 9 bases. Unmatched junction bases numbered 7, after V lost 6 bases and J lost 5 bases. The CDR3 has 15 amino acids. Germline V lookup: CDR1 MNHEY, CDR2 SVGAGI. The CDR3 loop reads CASSPAGGGTGELFF. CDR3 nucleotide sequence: TGTGCCAGCAGCCCCGCGGGAGGGGGGACCGGGGAGCTGTTTTTT.

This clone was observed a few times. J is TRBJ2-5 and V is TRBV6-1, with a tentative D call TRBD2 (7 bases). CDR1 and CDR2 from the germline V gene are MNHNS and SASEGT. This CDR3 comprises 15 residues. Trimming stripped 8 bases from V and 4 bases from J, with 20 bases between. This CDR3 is CASPPRGGAVETQYF. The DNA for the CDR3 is TGTGCCAGCCCCCCGAGAGGGGGGGCCGTAGAGACCCAGTACTTC.

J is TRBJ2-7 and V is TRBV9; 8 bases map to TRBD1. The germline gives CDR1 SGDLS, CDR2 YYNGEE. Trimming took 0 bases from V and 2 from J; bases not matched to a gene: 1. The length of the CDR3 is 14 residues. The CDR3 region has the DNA TGTGCCAGCAGCGTAGGGACAGGGACCTACGAGCAGTACTTC. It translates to CASSVGTGTYEQYF.

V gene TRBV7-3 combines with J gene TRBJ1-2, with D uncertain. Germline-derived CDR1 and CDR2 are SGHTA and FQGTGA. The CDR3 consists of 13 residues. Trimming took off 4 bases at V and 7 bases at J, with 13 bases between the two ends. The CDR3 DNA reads TGTGCCAGCAGCTATAAGGGAGGTGGTGGCTACACCTTC. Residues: CASSYKGGGGYTF.

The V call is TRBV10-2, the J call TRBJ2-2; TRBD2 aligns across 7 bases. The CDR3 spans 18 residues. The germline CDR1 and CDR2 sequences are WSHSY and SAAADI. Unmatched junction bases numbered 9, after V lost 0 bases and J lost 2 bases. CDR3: CASSESKLAAINTGELFF. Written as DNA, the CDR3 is TGCGCCAGCAGTGAGTCGAAGCTAGCGGCGATAAACACCGGGGAGCTGTTTTTT.

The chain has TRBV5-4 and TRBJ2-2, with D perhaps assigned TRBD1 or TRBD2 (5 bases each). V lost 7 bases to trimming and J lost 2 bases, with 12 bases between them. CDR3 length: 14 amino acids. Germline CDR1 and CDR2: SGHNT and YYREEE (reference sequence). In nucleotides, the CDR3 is TGTGCCAGCTGGGACCCCGCCAACACCGGGGAGCTGTTTTTT. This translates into CASWDPANTGELFF.

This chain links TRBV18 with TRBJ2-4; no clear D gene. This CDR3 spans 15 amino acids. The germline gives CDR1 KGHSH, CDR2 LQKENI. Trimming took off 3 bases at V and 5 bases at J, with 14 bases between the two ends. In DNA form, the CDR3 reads TGTGCCAGCTCACCTGGGGTTCGGCAGGAAAACATTCAGTACTTC. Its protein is CASSPGVRQENIQYF.

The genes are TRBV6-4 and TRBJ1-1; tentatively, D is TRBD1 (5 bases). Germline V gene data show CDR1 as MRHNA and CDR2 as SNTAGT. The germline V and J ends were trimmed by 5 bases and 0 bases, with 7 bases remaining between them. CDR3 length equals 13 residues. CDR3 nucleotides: TGTGCCAGCAGTAGGACAATGAACACTGAAGCTTTCTTT. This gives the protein CASSRTMNTEAFF.

This CDR3 is CASSLKRGTTDTQYF. The CDR3 DNA reads TGTGCCAGCAGCTTAAAGCGGGGGACCACAGATACGCAGTATTTT. V usage is TRBV7-3 and J usage is TRBJ2-3; 8 bases align to TRBD2. After removal of 1 base from V and 2 bases from J, the junction contained 2 bases not matched to a gene. CDR3 length: 15 amino acids. Germline CDR1 reads SGHTA; CDR2 reads FQGTGA.

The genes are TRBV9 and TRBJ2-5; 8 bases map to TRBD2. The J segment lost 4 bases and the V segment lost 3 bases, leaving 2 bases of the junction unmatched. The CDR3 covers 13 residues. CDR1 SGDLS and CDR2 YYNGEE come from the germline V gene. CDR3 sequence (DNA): TGTGCCAGCAGCGGTAGCGGGGTAGAGACCCAGTACTTC. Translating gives CASSGSGVETQYF.

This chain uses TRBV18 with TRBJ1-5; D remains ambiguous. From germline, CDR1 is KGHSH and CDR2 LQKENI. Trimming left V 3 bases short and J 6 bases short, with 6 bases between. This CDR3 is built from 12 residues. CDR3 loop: CASSPYGQPQHF. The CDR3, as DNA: TGTGCCAGCTCACCTTATGGTCAGCCCCAGCATTTT.

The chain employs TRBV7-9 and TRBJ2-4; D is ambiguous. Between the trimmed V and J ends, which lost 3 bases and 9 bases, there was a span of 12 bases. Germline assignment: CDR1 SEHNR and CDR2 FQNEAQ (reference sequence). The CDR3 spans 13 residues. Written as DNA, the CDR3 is TGTGCCAGCAGCTTGACGGAAGGCGGCATTCAGTACTTC. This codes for CASSLTEGGIQYF.

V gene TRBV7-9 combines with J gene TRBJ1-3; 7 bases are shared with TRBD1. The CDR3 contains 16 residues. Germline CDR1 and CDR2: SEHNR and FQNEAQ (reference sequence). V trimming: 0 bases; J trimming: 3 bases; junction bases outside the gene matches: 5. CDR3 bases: TGTGCCAGCAGCTTAGCGCGAGGGGGCAGTGGAAACACCATATATTTT. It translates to CASSLARGGSGNTIYF.